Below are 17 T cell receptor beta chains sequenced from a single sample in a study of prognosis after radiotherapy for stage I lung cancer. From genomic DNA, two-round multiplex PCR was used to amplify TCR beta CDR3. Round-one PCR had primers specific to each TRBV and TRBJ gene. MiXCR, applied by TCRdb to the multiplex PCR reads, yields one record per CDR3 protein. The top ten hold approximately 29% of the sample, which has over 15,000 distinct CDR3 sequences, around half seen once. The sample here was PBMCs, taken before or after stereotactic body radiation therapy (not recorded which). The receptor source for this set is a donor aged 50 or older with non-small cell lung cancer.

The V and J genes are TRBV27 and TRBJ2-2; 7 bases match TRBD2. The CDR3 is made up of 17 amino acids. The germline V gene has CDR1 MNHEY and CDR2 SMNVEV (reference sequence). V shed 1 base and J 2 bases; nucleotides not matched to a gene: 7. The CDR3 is CASSLLGLQYNTGELFF. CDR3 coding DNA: TGTGCCAGCAGTTTATTGGGACTACAATATAACACCGGGGAGCTGTTTTTT.

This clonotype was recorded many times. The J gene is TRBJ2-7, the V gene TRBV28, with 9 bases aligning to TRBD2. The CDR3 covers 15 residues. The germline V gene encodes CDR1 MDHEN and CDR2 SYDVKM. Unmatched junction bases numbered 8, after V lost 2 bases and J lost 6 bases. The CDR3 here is CASSLGVAGVLEQYF. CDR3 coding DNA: TGTGCCAGCAGTTTAGGGGTAGCGGGAGTACTCGAGCAGTACTTC.

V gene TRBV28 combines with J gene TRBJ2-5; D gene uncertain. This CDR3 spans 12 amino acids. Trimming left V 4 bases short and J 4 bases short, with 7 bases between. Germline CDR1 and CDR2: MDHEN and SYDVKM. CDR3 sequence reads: CASSSFVETQYF. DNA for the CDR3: TGTGCCAGCAGTTCCTTCGTAGAGACCCAGTACTTC.

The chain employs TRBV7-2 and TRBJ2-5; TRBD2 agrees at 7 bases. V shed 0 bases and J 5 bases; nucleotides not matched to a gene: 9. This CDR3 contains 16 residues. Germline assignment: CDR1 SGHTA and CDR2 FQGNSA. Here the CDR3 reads CASSLARGSALETQYF. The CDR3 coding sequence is TGTGCCAGCAGCTTAGCGCGGGGGTCCGCTTTGGAGACCCAGTACTTC.

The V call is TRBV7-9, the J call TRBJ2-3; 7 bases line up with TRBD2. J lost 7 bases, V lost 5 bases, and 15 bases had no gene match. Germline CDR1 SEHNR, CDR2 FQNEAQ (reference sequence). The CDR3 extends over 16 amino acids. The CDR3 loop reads CASSPQLARVVNTQYF. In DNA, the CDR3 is TGTGCCAGCAGCCCACAACTAGCGAGAGTAGTAAATACGCAGTATTTT.

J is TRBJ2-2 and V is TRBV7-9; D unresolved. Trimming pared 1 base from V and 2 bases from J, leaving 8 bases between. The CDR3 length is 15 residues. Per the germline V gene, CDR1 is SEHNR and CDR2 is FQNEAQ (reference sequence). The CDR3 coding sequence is TGTGCCAGCAGCTTAGGTCCCAGAAACACCGGGGAGCTGTTTTTT. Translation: CASSLGPRNTGELFF.

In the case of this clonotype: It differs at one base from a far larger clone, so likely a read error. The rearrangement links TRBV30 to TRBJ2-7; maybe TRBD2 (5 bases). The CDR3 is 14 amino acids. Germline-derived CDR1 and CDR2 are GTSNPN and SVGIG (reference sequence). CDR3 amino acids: CAWSVLGRYNEHFF. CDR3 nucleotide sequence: TGTGCCTGGAGTGTACTAGGCCGCTACAATGAGCATTTCTTC.

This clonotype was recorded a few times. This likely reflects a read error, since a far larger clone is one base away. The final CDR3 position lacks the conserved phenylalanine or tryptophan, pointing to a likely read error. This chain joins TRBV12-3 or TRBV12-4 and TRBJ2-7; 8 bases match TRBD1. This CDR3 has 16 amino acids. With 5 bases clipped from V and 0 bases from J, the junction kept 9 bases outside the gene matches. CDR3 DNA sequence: TGTGCCAGCAGTCCACGCCTGACAGGGGCCTCCTACGAGCAGTACCTC. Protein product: CASSPRLTGASYEQYL.

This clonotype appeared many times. CDR3 DNA sequence: TGCGCCAGCAGCGTGGGACGCAGTCAAAACATTCAGTACTTC. Residues: CASSVGRSQNIQYF. The chain has TRBV5-1 and TRBJ2-4, with D perhaps matching TRBD1 or TRBD2 (5 bases each). Looked up from germline, CDR1 is SGHRS and CDR2 is YFSETQ. The CDR3 is 14 residues long. V was pared by 4 bases and J by 5 bases, with 13 bases between. The full variable domain, completed using reference TRBV5-1 and TRBJ2-4, is KAGVTQTPRYLIKTRGQQVTLSCSPISGHRSVSWYQQTPGQGLQFLFEYFSETQRNKGNFPGRFSGRQFSNSRSEMNVSTLELGDSALYLCASSVGRSQNIQYFGAGTRLSVL.

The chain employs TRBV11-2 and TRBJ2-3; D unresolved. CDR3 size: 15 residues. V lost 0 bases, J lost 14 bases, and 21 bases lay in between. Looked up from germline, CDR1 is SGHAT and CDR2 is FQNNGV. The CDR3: CASSLDGSDRGDWYF. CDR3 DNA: TGTGCCAGCAGCTTAGATGGTTCAGATCGTGGCGATTGGTATTTT.

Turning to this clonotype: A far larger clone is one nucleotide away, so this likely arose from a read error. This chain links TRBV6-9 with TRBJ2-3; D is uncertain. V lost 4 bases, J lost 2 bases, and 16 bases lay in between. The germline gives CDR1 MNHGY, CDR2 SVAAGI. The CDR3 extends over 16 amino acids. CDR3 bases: TGTGCCAGCAGTTCCCCCCCGCAGACGGACACAGATACGCAGTATTTT. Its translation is CASSSPPQTDTDTQYF.

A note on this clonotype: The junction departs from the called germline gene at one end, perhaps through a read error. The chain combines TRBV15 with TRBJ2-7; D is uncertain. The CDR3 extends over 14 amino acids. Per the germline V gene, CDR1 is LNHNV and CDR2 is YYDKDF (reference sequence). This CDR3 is CAASSHRFGYEQYF. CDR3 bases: TGTGCCGCCAGCAGTCATAGATTCGGCTACGAGCAGTACTTC. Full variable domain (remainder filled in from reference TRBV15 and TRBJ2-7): DAMVIQNPRYQVTQFGKPVTLSCSQTLNHNVMYWYQQKSSQAPKLLFHYYDKDFNNEADTPDNFQSRRPNTSFCFLDIRSPGLGDTAMYLCAASSHRFGYEQYFGPGTRLTVT.

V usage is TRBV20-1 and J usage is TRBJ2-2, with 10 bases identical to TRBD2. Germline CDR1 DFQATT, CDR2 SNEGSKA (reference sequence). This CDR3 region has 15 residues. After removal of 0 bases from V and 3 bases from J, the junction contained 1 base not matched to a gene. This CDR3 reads CSARDLAGDTGELFF. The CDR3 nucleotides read TGCAGTGCTAGAGATCTAGCGGGAGACACCGGGGAGCTGTTTTTT.

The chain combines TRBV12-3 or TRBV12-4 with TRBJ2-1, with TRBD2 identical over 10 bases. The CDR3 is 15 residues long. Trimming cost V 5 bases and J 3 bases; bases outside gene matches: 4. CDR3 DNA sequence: TGTGCCAGCAGTCCATCTAGCGGGGGCTACAATGAGCAGTTCTTC. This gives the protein CASSPSSGGYNEQFF.

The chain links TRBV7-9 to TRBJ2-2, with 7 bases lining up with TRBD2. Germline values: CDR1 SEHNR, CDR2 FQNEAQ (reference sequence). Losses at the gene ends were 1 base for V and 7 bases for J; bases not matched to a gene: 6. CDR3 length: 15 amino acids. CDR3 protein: CASSLVGGPYGELFF. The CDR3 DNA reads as TGTGCCAGCAGCTTAGTGGGAGGGCCCTACGGGGAGCTGTTTTTT.

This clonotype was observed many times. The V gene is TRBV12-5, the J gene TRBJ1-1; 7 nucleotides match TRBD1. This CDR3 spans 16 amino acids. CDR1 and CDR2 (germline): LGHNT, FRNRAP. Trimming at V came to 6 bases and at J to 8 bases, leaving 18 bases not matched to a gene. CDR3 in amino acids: CASGPAPGTAILEAFF. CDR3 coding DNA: TGTGCTAGTGGCCCAGCCCCAGGGACAGCGATCTTGGAAGCTTTCTTT.

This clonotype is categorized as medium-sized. In nucleotides, the CDR3 is TGTGCCAGCAGTTACCCTACTTCTGGCTACACCTTC. Its protein product is CASSYPTSGYTF. The chain joins TRBV6-5 to TRBJ1-2; no firm D call. With 2 bases removed from V and 7 bases from J, the gap between germline ends came to 8 bases. Per the germline V gene, CDR1 is MNHEY and CDR2 is SVGAGI. The CDR3 is made up of 12 amino acids.